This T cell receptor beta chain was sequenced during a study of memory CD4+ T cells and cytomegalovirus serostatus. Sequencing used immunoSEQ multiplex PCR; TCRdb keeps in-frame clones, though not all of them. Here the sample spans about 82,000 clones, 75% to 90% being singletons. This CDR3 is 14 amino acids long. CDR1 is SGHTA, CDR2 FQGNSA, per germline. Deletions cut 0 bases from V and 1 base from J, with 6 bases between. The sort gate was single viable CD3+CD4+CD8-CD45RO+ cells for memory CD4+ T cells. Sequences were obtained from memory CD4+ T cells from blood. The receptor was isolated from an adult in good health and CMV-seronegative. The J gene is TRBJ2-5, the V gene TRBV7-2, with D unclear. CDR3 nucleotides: TGTGCCAGCAGCTTAGCAAGGGTCCAAGAGACCCAGTACTTC. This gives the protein CASSLARVQETQYF.